The T cell receptor beta chain described here comes from a study of cytomegalovirus exposure and HLA in healthy donors. The CDR3 is made up of 12 amino acids. Germline V gene data show CDR1 as MNHEY and CDR2 as SMNVEV (reference sequence). V shed 6 bases, J shed 6 bases, and the junction held 5 bases outside the gene matches. Findings and caveats of the study: Most sequenced TCRs were rare (though some public TCRs occurred in many donors). Associated with cytomegalovirus, according to the listing, were 150 to 200 TCR beta chains.

The assay was immunoSEQ multiplex PCR, and TCRdb's table has in-frame clones only and misses some. The sample gives about 160,000 clones, 70% to 90% of which show up once; 5.7% is in the top ten. This clone was counted only a few times. Its target is unknown. This chain links TRBV27 with TRBJ2-7; 7 nucleotides align to TRBD1. The sequencing input was PBMCs. The receptor comes from a woman younger than 45 in good health and CMV-seronegative. CDR3 nucleotides: TGTGCCAGCAGATCCAGGGGGTCCGAGCAGTACTTC. Translating it yields CASRSRGSEQYF.